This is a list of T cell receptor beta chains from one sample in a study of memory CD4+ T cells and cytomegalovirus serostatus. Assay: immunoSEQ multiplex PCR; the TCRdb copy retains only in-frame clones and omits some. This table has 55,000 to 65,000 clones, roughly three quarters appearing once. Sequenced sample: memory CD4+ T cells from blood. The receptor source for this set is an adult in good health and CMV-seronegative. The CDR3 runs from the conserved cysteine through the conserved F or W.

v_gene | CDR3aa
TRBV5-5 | CASSPDRFGAFF
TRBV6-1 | CASWDRRNEQFF
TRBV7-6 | CASSYQSYNEQFF
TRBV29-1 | CSVGALETQYF
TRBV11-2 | CASSSLVIQFF
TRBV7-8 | CASSLVAVNTEAFF
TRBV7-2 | CASSLAGTSGLREQYF
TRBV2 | CASKRDTGELFF
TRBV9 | CASSPSTPGLAGVGTQETQYF
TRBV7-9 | CASSPGAVEKLFF
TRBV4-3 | CASSQDYLRGGSGELFF
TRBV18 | CASSPGQAKETQYF
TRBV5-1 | CASSPRDGTEAFF
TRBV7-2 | CASSSLGGEQFF
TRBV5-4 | CASSREGREQYF
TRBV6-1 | CAYEGANTGELFF
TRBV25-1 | CASSEWKGATKNIQYF
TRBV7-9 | CASSLAGASQPQHF
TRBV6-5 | CASRRDGFGNQPQHF
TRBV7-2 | CASSSSVQGGNTIYF
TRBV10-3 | CAASGGSDTQYF
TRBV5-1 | CASSLGGTSGTDTQYF
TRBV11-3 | CASSSGHSGANVLTF
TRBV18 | CASSSTGLNTEAFF
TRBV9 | CASSTTSGYYGYTF
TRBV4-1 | CASSHGVVGTDTQYF
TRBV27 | CASSSSDRVGVGGYTF
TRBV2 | CASRPEGTGRTGEQYF
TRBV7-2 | CASSLDSTASSGNTIYF
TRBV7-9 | CASSLDVKAGYTF
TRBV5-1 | CASSYSAAANPQFF
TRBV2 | CASSALAMGDTQYF
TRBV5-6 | CASSVEPEAGNTIYF
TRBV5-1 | CASRSTSYEQYF